The 9 T cell receptor beta chains below all came from one sample that was sequenced in a study of T cell clones after liver transplantation. Measured with immunoSEQ multiplex PCR; TCRdb has only the in-frame clones, and not every one. The sample lists 77,000 or so clones, under 90% occurring once. Sample: CD4+ T cells from blood, taken 12 months after liver transplant. Receptor source: a human patient who received a liver transplant. Some of the T cells might come from the graft donor.

The gene calls are TRBV30 and TRBJ1-1; D gene uncertain. V was cut by 7 bases and J by 1 base, with 10 bases left in between. CDR1 is GTSNPN, CDR2 SVGIG, per germline (reference sequence). The CDR3 has 12 amino acids. The CDR3 loop is CASGRANTEAFF. The CDR3 region has the DNA TGTGCCTCCGGGCGGGCGAACACTGAAGCTTTCTTT.

The chain recombines TRBV7-6 with TRBJ1-4; the D gene is possibly TRBD1 (5 bases). The germline CDR1 and CDR2 sequences are SGHVS and FNYEAQ. The CDR3 is 15 residues long. V was clipped by 2 bases and J by 6 bases, with 13 bases between them. In DNA, the CDR3 is TGTGCCAGCAGCTTATCTTCGGGGACGGATGAAAAACTGTTTTTT. Residues: CASSLSSGTDEKLFF.

This clone has more than one count but fewer than ten. The chain uses TRBV9 and TRBJ1-1; D not certain. The germline gives CDR1 SGDLS, CDR2 YYNGEE. The CDR3 covers 15 residues. V was shortened by 4 bases and J by 1 base, with 14 bases between the two germline ends. CDR3 bases: TGTGCCAGCAGCCTCGGCCCTCAGAAGAACACTGAAGCTTTCTTT. As protein: CASSLGPQKNTEAFF.

This rearrangement joins TRBV28 to TRBJ2-3, with 10 bases lining up with TRBD2. Per germline, CDR1 MDHEN and CDR2 SYDVKM. V was clipped by 4 bases and J by 3 bases; unmatched bases: 4. This CDR3 has 15 residues. The CDR3 nucleotides read TGTGCCAGCAGTTCACCAGCGGGAGGGACAGATACGCAGTATTTT. This gives the protein CASSSPAGGTDTQYF. The variable domain in full, with the rest retrieved from reference TRBV28 and TRBJ2-3, is DVKVTQSSRYLVKRTGEKVFLECVQDMDHENMFWYRQDPGLGLRLIYFSYDVKMKEKGDIPEGYSVSREKKERFSLILESASTNQTSMYLCASSSPAGGTDTQYFGPGTRLTVL.

This chain connects TRBV25-1 to TRBJ1-2; 7 positions match TRBD1. V shed 8 bases and J 6 bases; nucleotides not matched to a gene: 12. Germline assignment: CDR1 MGHDK and CDR2 SYGVNS. The CDR3 is 14 amino acids. CDR3 coding DNA: TGTGCCAGCCCGGGACAGTCACATGGAGATGGCTACACCTTC. The encoded protein is CASPGQSHGDGYTF.

This chain links TRBV5-1 with TRBJ2-2; 11 bases are a match to TRBD1. The CDR3 runs 15 residues. After removal of 5 bases from V and 5 bases from J, the junction contained 5 bases not matched to a gene. Germline CDR1 reads SGHRS; CDR2 reads YFSETQ. In DNA, the CDR3 is TGCGCCAGCAGACCAGGGACAGGGGGAACCGGGGAGCTGTTTTTT. Amino acid sequence: CASRPGTGGTGELFF.

V usage is TRBV29-1 and J usage is TRBJ1-2, with 10 nucleotides matching TRBD1. The V gene end was trimmed by 6 bases and the J gene end by 4 bases; junction bases not matched to a gene: 5. Germline V CDR1 and CDR2: SQVTM, ANQGSEA. This CDR3 is 13 amino acids long. CDR3 protein: CSVWTGGGYGYTF. Written as DNA, the CDR3 is TGCAGCGTGTGGACAGGGGGTGGCTATGGCTACACCTTC. The variable domain in full, with the rest retrieved from reference TRBV29-1 and TRBJ1-2, is SAVISQKPSRDICQRGTSLTIQCQVDSQVTMMFWYRQQPGQSLTLIATANQGSEATYESGFVIDKFPISRPNLTFSTLTVSNMSPEDSSIYLCSVWTGGGYGYTFGSGTRLTVV.

CDR3 sequence (DNA): TGTGCCAGCAGTTTAAAGTGGGAGAGTATCTACGAGCAGTACTTC. It codes for CASSLKWESIYEQYF. The chain uses TRBV27 and TRBJ2-7, with a weak D call TRBD2 (5 bases). The CDR3 contains 15 residues. The V end lost 2 bases, the J end lost 3 bases, and 14 bases lay between the germline ends. Per the germline V gene, CDR1 is MNHEY and CDR2 is SMNVEV (reference sequence).

The chain combines TRBV6-5 with TRBJ1-1; D remains unclear. Trimming cost V 2 bases and J 2 bases, with 6 bases left between them. Per the germline V gene, CDR1 is MNHEY and CDR2 is SVGAGI. The CDR3 is made up of 13 amino acids. The CDR3 DNA is TGTGCCAGCAGTTACGAGGTAAACACTGAAGCTTTCTTT. Its protein product is CASSYEVNTEAFF.